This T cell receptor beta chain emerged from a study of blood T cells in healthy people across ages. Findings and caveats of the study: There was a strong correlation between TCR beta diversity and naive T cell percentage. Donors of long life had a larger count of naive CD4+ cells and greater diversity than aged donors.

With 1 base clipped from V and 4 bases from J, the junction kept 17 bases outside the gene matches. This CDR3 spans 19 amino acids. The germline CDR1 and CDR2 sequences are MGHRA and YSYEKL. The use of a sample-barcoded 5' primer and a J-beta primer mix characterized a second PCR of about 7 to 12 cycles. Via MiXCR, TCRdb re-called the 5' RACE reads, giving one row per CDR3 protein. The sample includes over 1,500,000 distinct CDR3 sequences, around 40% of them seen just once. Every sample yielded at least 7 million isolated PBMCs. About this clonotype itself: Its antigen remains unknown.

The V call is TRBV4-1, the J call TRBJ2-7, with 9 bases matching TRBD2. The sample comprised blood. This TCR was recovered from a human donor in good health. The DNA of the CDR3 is TGCGCCAGCAGCCAAGGTGGAATAGCGGGGGCGTTTTCTCTTTACGAGCAGTACTTC. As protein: CASSQGGIAGAFSLYEQYF.